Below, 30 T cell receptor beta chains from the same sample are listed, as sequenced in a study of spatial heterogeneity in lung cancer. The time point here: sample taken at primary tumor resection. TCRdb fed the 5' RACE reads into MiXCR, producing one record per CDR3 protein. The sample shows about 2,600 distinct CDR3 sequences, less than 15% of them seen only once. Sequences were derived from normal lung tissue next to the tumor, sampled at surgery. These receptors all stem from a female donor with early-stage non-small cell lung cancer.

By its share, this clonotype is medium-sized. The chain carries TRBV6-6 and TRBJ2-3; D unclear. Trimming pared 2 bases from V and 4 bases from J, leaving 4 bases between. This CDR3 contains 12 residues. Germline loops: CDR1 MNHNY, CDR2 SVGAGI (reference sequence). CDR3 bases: TGTGCCAGCAGTTACCGTTCAGATACGCAGTATTTT. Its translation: CASSYRSDTQYF.

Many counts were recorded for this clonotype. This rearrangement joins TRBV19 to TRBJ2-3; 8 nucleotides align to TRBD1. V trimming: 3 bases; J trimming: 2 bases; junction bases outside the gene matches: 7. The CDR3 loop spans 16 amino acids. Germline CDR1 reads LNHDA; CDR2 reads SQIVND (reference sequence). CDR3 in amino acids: CASSIVTGALTDTQYF. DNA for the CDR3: TGTGCCAGTAGTATCGTGACAGGGGCCCTCACAGATACGCAGTATTTT.

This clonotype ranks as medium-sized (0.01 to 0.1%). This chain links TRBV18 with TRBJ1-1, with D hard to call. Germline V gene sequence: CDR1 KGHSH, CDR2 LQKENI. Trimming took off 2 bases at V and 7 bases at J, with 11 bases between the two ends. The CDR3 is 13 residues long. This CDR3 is CASSPRESHEAFF. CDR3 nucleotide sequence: TGTGCCAGCTCACCAAGGGAGTCCCATGAAGCTTTCTTT. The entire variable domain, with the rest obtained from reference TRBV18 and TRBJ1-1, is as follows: NAGVMQNPRHLVRRRGQEARLRCSPMKGHSHVYWYRQLPEEGLKFMVYLQKENIIDESGMPKERFSAEFPKEGPSILRIQQVVRGDSAAYFCASSPRESHEAFFGQGTRLTVV.

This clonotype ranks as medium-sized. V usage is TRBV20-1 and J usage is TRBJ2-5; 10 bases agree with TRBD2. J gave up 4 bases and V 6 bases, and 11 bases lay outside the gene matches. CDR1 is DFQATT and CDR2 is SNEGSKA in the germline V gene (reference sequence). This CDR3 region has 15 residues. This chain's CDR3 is CSASPAGTSVETQYF. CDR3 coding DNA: TGCAGTGCCAGCCCGGCGGGGACTAGCGTAGAGACCCAGTACTTC.

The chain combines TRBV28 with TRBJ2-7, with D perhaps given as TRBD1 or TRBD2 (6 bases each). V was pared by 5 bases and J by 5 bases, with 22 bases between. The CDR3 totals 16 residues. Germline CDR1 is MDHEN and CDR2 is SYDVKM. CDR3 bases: TGTGCCAGCAGTCTCCCTCGAGGAGGGGGGTGGGACGAGCAGTACTTC. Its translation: CASSLPRGGGWDEQYF.

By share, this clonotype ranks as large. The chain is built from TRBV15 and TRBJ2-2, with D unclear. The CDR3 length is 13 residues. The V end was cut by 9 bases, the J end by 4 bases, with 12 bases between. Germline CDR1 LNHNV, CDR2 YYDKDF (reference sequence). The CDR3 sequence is CATRSSVTGELFF. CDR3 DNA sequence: TGTGCCACTAGAAGCTCAGTCACCGGGGAGCTGTTTTTT.

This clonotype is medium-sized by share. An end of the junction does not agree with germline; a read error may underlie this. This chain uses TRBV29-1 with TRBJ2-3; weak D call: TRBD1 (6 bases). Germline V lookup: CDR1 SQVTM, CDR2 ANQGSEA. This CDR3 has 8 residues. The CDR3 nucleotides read TGCAGCGCGACAGGAGATTGGTTT. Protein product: CSATGDWF.

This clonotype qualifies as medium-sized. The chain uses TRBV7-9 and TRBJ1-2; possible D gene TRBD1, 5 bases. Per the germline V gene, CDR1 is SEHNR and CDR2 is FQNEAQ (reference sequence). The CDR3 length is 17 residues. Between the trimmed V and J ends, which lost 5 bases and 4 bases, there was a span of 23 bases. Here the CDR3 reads CASSHTSPDLGGYGYTF. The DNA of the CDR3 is TGTGCCAGCAGCCACACAAGTCCCGACTTGGGGGGCTATGGCTACACCTTC.

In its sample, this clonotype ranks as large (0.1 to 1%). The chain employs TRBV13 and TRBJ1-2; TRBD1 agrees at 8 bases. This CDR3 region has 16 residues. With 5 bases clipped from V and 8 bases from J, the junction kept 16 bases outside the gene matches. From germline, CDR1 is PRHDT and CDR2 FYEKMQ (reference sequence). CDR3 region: CASSGSDRGSSYGYTF. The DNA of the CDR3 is TGTGCCAGCAGCGGAAGTGACAGGGGAAGTTCCTACGGCTACACCTTC.

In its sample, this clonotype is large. CDR3 residues: CASSHTGPGGELFF. The CDR3 nucleotides are TGTGCCAGCAGTCATACCGGGCCCGGTGGGGAGCTGTTTTTT. This rearrangement joins TRBV6-5 to TRBJ2-2; no definite D call. This CDR3 has 14 residues. Germline CDR1 reads MNHEY; CDR2 reads SVGAGI. With 5 bases removed from V and 8 bases from J, the gap between germline ends came to 15 bases.

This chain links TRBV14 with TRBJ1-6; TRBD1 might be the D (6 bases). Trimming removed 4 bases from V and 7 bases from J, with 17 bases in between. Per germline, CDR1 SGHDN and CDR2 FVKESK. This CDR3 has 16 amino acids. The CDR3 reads CASSPDRQLSNSPLHF. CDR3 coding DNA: TGTGCCAGCAGCCCGGACAGACAGCTCTCCAATTCACCCCTCCACTTT.

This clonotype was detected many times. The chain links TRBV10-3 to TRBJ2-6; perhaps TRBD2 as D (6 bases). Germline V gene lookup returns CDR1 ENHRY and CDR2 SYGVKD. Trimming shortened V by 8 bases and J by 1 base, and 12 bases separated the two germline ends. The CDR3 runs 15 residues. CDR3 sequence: CAIGSGGSGANVLTF. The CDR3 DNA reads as TGTGCCATCGGTAGTGGAGGGTCTGGGGCCAACGTCCTGACTTTC.

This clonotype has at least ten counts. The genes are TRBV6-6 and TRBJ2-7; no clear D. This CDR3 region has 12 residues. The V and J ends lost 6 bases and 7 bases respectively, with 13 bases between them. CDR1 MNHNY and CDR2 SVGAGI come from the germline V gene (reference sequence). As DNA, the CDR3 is TGTGCCAGCAGCCGCTTGGACGGAGAGCAGTACTTC. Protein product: CASSRLDGEQYF.

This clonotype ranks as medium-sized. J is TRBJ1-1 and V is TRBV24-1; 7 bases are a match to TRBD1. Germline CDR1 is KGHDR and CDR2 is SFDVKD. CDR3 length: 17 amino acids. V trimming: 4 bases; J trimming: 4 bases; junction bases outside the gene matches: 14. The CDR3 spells CATSDLPDRAKITEAFF. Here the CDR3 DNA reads TGTGCCACCAGTGACCTTCCCGACAGGGCGAAGATCACTGAAGCTTTCTTT.

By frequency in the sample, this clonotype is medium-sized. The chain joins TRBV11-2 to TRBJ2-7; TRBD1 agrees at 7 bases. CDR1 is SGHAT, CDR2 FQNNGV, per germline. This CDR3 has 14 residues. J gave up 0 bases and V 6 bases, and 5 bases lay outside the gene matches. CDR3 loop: CASRTQGSSYEQYF. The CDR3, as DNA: TGTGCCAGCAGGACACAGGGGAGCTCCTACGAGCAGTACTTC.

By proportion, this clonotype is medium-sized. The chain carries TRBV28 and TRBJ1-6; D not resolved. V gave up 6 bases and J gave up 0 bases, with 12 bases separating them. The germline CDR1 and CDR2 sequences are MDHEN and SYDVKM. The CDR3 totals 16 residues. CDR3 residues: CASRELGSSYNSPLHF. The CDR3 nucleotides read TGTGCCAGCAGGGAGCTCGGGAGCTCCTATAATTCACCCCTCCACTTT. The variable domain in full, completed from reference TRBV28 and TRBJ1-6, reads DVKVTQSSRYLVKRTGEKVFLECVQDMDHENMFWYRQDPGLGLRLIYFSYDVKMKEKGDIPEGYSVSREKKERFSLILESASTNQTSMYLCASRELGSSYNSPLHFGNGTRLTVT.

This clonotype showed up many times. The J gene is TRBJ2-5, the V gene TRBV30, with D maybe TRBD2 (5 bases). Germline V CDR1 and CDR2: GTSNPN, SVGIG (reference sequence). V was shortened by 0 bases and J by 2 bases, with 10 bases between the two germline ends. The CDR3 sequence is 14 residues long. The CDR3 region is CAWSVLAGQETQYF. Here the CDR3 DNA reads TGTGCCTGGAGTGTACTGGCGGGTCAAGAGACCCAGTACTTC.

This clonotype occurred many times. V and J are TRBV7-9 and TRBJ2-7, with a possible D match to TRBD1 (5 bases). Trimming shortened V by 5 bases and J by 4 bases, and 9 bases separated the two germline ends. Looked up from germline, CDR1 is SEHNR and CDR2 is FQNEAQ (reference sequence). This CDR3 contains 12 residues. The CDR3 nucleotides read TGTGCCAGCAGCGCCACAGGATACGAGCAGTACTTC. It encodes CASSATGYEQYF.

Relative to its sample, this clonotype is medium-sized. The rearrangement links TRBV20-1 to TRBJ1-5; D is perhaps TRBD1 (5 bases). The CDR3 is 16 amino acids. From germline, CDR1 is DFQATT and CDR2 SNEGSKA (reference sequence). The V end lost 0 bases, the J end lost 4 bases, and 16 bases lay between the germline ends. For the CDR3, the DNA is TGCAGTGCTAGAGATCTGACCAGGGAGGTAAATCAGCCCCAGCATTTT. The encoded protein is CSARDLTREVNQPQHF.

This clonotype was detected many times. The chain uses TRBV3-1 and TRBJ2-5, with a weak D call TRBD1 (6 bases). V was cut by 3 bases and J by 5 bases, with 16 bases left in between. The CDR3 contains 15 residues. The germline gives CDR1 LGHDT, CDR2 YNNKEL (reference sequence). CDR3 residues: CASSHRSQGMETQYF. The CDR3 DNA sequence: TGTGCCAGCAGCCATAGGAGTCAGGGGATGGAGACCCAGTACTTC.

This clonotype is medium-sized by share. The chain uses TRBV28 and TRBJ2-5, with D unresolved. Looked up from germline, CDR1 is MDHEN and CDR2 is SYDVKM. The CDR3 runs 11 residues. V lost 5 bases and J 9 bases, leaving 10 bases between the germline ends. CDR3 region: CASSPNIAQYF. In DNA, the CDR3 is TGTGCCAGCAGTCCCAATATAGCCCAGTACTTC.

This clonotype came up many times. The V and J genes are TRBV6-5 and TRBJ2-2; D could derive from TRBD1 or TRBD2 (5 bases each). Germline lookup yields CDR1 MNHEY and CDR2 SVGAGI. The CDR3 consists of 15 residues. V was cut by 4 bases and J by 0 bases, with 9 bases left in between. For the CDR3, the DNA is TGTGCCAGCAGTTTTTGGGACGCGAACACCGGGGAGCTGTTTTTT. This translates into CASSFWDANTGELFF.

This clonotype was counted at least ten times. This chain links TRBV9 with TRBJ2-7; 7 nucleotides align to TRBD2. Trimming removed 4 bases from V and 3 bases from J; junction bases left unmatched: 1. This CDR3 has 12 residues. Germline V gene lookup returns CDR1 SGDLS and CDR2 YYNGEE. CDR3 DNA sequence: TGTGCCAGCAGCCGGGGGGACTACGAGCAGTACTTC. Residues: CASSRGDYEQYF. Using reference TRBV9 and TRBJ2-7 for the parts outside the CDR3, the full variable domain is DSGVTQTPKHLITATGQRVTLRCSPRSGDLSVYWYQQSLDQGLQFLIQYYNGEERAKGNILERFSAQQFPDLHSELNLSSLELGDSALYFCASSRGDYEQYFGPGTRLTVT.

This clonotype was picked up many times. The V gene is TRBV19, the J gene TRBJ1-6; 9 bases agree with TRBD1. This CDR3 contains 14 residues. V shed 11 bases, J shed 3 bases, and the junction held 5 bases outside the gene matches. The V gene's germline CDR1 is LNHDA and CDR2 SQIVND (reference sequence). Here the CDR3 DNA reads TGTGCCGTACAGGGGGCGAGCTATAATTCACCCCTCCACTTT. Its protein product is CAVQGASYNSPLHF.

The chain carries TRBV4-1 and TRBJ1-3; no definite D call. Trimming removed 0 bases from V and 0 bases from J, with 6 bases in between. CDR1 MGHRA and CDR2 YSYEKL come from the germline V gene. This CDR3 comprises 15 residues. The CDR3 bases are TGCGCCAGCAGCCAAGAGGCTGACTCTGGAAACACCATATATTTT. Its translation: CASSQEADSGNTIYF.

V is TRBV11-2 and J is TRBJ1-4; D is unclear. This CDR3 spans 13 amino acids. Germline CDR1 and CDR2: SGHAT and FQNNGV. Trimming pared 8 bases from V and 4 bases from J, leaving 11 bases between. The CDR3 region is CASRGQSNEKLFF. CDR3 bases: TGTGCCAGCCGGGGTCAGAGTAATGAAAAACTGTTTTTT.

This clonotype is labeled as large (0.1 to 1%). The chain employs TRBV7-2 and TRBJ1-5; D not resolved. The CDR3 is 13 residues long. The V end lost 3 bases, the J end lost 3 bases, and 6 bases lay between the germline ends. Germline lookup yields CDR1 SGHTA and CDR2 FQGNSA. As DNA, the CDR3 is TGTGCCAGCAGCTTGCAGCCCAATCAGCCCCAGCATTTT. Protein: CASSLQPNQPQHF. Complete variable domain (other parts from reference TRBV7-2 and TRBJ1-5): GAGVSQSPSNKVTEKGKDVELRCDPISGHTALYWYRQSLGQGLEFLIYFQGNSAPDKSGLPSDRFSAERTGGSVSTLTIQRTQQEDSAVYLCASSLQPNQPQHFGDGTRLSIL.

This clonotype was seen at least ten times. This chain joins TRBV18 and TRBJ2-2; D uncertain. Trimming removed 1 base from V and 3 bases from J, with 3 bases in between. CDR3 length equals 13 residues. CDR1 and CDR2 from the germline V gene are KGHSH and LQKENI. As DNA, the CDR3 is TGTGCCAGCTCACCACGGGACACCGGGGAGCTGTTTTTT. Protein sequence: CASSPRDTGELFF.

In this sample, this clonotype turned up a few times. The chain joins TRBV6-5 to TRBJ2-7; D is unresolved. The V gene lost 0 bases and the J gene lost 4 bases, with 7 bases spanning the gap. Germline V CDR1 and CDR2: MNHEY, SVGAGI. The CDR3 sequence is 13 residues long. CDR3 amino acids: CASSYSARYEQYF. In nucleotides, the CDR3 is TGTGCCAGCAGTTACTCTGCCAGATACGAGCAGTACTTC.

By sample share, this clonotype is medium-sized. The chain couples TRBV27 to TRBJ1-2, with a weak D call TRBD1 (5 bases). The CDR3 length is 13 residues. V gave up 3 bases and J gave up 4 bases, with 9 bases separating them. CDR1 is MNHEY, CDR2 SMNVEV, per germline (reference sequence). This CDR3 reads CASSFQGSYGYTF. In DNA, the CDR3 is TGTGCCAGCAGTTTTCAGGGAAGCTATGGCTACACCTTC.